This TCR beta chain emerged from a study of T cell repertoires in cytomegalovirus infection. About the study: Well-studied HLA-B-restricted epitopes and recently identified HLA-C-restricted epitopes of CMV were both used in the study. Study-level findings and limits: HLA-C-restricted TCR beta clonotypes specific for CMV led the ex vivo response. Accumulated public TCR beta family frequency recognized individuals carrying CMV together with the relevant HLA.

This CDR3 spans 13 amino acids. Per germline, CDR1 SEHNR and CDR2 FQNEAQ (reference sequence). V was shortened by 1 base and J by 8 bases, with 9 bases between the two germline ends. TCRdb reprocessed the reads with MiXCR, giving one entry per CDR3 protein. The repertoire has around 770,000 distinct CDR3 sequences, 25% to 30% of them found once; the top ten carry 10% to 15%. This clonotype showed up just a few times. Antigen unknown. This specimen consisted of cultured CD8+ T cells from PBMCs, obtained from culture after CMV antigen stimulation. V gene TRBV7-9 combines with J gene TRBJ2-1; weak D call: TRBD1 (6 bases). The sequence came from a human donor in good health (CMV status not recorded). Some clones in this sample may be carry-over from other donors' samples. For the CDR3, the DNA is TGTGCCAGCAGCTTAGACCCAGGGGATGAGCAGTTCTTC. This encodes CASSLDPGDEQFF. Full variable domain (rest looked up from reference TRBV7-9 and TRBJ2-1): DTGVSQNPRHKITKRGQNVTFRCDPISEHNRLYWYRQTLGQGPEFLTYFQNEAQLEKSRLLSDRFSAERPKGSFSTLEIQRTEQGDSAMYLCASSLDPGDEQFFGPGTRLTVL.